This T cell receptor (beta chain) was obtained from a study of monozygotic twins with inflammatory bowel disease. Two nested PCRs, run for around 15 and 10 cycles, were applied to TCRalpha and TCRbeta cDNA. TCRdb re-called the 5' RACE reads, yielding one record per CDR3 amino acid sequence without DNA. This sample lists approximately 330,000 distinct CDR3 sequences; its ten largest clones have 2% to 2.5%. One blood sample of about 2.5 ml was taken from each donor. No T cells were sorted before total RNA was taken from whole blood. The germline gives CDR1 SQVTM, CDR2 ANQGSEA. The CDR3 extends over 12 amino acids. Study conclusions and caveats: For IBD patients, clonotypes shared with others were fewer than for healthy twins, especially with disease activity.

Notes on this clonotype: Its target is not known.

This chain uses TRBV29-1 with TRBJ2-3; TCRdb proposes TRBD2, but this gene call is untestable without DNA. The sequence came from a human donor with ulcerative colitis or Crohn's disease, or a healthy co-twin of an affected twin (not recorded which). Sequencing was carried out using blood. CDR3 amino acids: CSASGGGDTQYF.